This entry lists 3 T cell receptor beta chains sequenced from one sample in a study of cytomegalovirus exposure and HLA in healthy donors. The study ran its PCR with 60 Vbeta and 13 Jbeta primers. Profiling relied on immunoSEQ multiplex PCR, and the TCRdb table lists in-frame clones only, not all of them. The sample yields roughly 130,000 clones, approximately 85% seen once. Specimen: PBMCs. Receptors originate from a boy aged 5-17 years in good health and CMV-seronegative.

With regard to this clone: One end of the junction does not line up with germline, which may come from a read error. The CDR3 nucleotides read TGTGCTAGCAGCCCGGGACTGCTGTCGGGAAAACTGTTTTTT. As protein: CASSPGLLSGKLFF. The chain employs TRBV7-7 and TRBJ1-4, with a possible D match to TRBD1 (5 bases). The CDR3 is 14 residues long. Looked up from germline, CDR1 is SSHAT and CDR2 is FNYEAQ (reference sequence). Full variable domain (outside the CDR3, taken from reference TRBV7-7 and TRBJ1-4): GAGVSQSPRYKVTKRGQDVTLRCDPISSHATLYWYQQALGQGPEFLTYFNYEAQPDKSGLPSDRFSAERPEGSISTLTIQRTEQRDSAMYRCASSPGLLSGKLFFGSGTQLSVL.

The CDR3 coding sequence is TGCGCCAGCACCGGAGACAGGGGGCAAGCCGGGGAGCTGTTTTTT. This gives the protein CASTGDRGQAGELFF. The J gene is TRBJ2-2, the V gene TRBV5-1; 10 bases fit TRBD1. This CDR3 is 15 amino acids long. Per germline, CDR1 SGHRS and CDR2 YFSETQ. With V trimmed by 6 bases and J by 6 bases, 8 bases remained unmatched.

The chain combines TRBV27 with TRBJ2-1; TRBD2 agrees at 10 bases. Germline CDR1 MNHEY, CDR2 SMNVEV (reference sequence). The CDR3 loop spans 17 amino acids. Losses at the gene ends were 5 bases for V and 7 bases for J; bases not matched to a gene: 14. CDR3 coding DNA: TGTGCCAGCAGTCGCGGACTAGCGGCAATCGATGTAAATGAGCAGTTCTTC. Residues: CASSRGLAAIDVNEQFF.